A selection of T cell receptor beta chains follows, all from one sample in a study of blood T cell repertoires in COVID-19. Assay used: immunoSEQ multiplex PCR; TCRdb lists only in-frame clones, some missing. The sample consists of under 140,000 clones, approximately 90% of them appearing once. Sequencing input: peripheral blood. The source is a woman between 50 and 59 years old with acute or convalescent COVID-19. CDR3s include the opening cysteine and the closing phenylalanine or tryptophan. Fields, in order: clone size, J gene, V gene, D gene, CDR3 protein, CDR3 DNA. D genes are given only for firm matches. Size tells how often a clone was seen (once, few, many) or the class of an expanded clone, and some rows leave it out.

size: once; J: TRBJ1-6; V: TRBV6-5; D: NA; CDR3: CASTSPRSDDSPLHF; DNA: TGTGCCAGCACATCCCCGCGAAGCGACGATTCACCCCTCCACTTT
size: NA; J: TRBJ1-5; V: TRBV19; D: NA; CDR3: CASSPGGAGGNQPQHF; DNA: TGTGCCAGTAGTCCCGGGGGGGCAGGGGGCAATCAGCCCCAGCATTTT
size: NA; J: TRBJ2-6; V: TRBV7-9; D: NA; CDR3: CASSFQVSGANVLTF; DNA: TGTGCCAGCAGCTTCCAGGTTTCTGGGGCCAACGTCCTGACTTTC
size: NA; J: TRBJ2-5; V: TRBV24-1; D: TRBD1; CDR3: CATSTTSTGQGDRKTQYF; DNA: TGTGCCACCAGCACCACCTCTACCGGACAGGGGGATCGGAAGACCCAGTACTTC
size: NA; J: TRBJ2-4; V: TRBV5-1; D: TRBD2; CDR3: CASSPSLAGKNIQYF; DNA: TGCGCCAGCAGCCCCTCGCTAGCGGGTAAAAACATTCAGTACTTC
size: NA; J: TRBJ2-1; V: TRBV7-2; D: TRBD2; CDR3: CASSLEGTSGSHEQFF; DNA: TGTGCCAGCAGCTTGGAGGGGACTAGCGGGAGCCATGAGCAGTTCTTC
size: NA; J: TRBJ2-1; V: TRBV11-2; D: TRBD1; CDR3: CASSPREQGAINEQFF; DNA: TGTGCCAGCAGCCCAAGGGAACAGGGGGCTATTAATGAGCAGTTCTTC
size: NA; J: TRBJ2-5; V: TRBV5-1; D: TRBD1; CDR3: CASSFQGDQETQYF; DNA: TGCGCCAGCAGCTTCCAGGGGGACCAAGAGACCCAGTACTTC
size: NA; J: TRBJ1-1; V: TRBV7-9; D: TRBD1; CDR3: CASSLSGQPEAFF; DNA: TGTGCCAGCAGCTTATCGGGACAGCCGGAAGCTTTCTTT
size: NA; J: TRBJ2-1; V: TRBV3-1/TRBV3-2; D: NA; CDR3: CASSQEASVRNEQFF; DNA: TGTGCCAGCAGCCAAGAGGCGTCGGTGCGGAATGAGCAGTTCTTC
size: NA; J: TRBJ2-7; V: TRBV6-2/TRBV6-3; D: NA; CDR3: CASSYSPFAGSSSYEQYF; DNA: TGTGCCAGCAGTTACTCTCCGTTTGCGGGATCGAGCTCCTACGAGCAGTACTTC
size: NA; J: TRBJ2-1; V: TRBV27; D: TRBD2; CDR3: CASSLLGTSRHNEQFF; DNA: TGTGCCAGCAGCCTACTCGGGACTAGCAGACACAATGAGCAGTTCTTC
size: NA; J: TRBJ1-1; V: TRBV5-1; D: TRBD1; CDR3: CASSTGTANTEAFF; DNA: TGCGCCAGCAGCACGGGGACAGCGAACACTGAAGCTTTCTTT
size: NA; J: TRBJ2-1; V: TRBV3-1/TRBV3-2; D: TRBD2; CDR3: CASSRLLAGSGNEQFF; DNA: TGTGCCAGCAGCCGCCTACTAGCGGGTAGCGGCAATGAGCAGTTCTTC
size: NA; J: TRBJ2-7; V: TRBV3-1/TRBV3-2; D: TRBD2; CDR3: CASSPRGASGSSYEQYF; DNA: TGTGCCAGCAGCCCTCGGGGGGCTAGCGGGAGCTCCTACGAGCAGTACTTC
size: NA; J: TRBJ2-1; V: TRBV20-1; D: NA; CDR3: CSALGVNEQFF; DNA: TGCAGTGCCCTCGGGGTGAATGAGCAGTTCTTC
size: NA; J: TRBJ1-1; V: TRBV6-5; D: NA; CDR3: CASSHRTDLNTEAFF; DNA: TGTGCCAGCAGTCATCGGACAGATCTGAACACTGAAGCTTTCTTT
size: NA; J: TRBJ2-1; V: TRBV3-1/TRBV3-2; D: TRBD2; CDR3: CASSQHPTNPGLAVEQFF; DNA: TGTGCCAGCAGCCAACATCCCACCAATCCGGGACTAGCGGTTGAGCAGTTCTTC
size: NA; J: TRBJ2-6; V: TRBV5-6; D: NA; CDR3: CASSLVGGPGANVLTF; DNA: TGTGCCAGCAGCTTGGTTGGGGGCCCTGGGGCCAACGTCCTGACTTTC
size: NA; J: TRBJ2-4; V: TRBV3-1/TRBV3-2; D: TRBD2; CDR3: CASSPWGLAGVNIQYF; DNA: TGTGCCAGCAGCCCTTGGGGATTAGCGGGAGTTAACATTCAGTACTTC
size: NA; J: TRBJ2-1; V: TRBV29-1; D: TRBD2; CDR3: CSASTSGIYNEQFF; DNA: TGCAGCGCATCGACTAGCGGGATTTACAATGAGCAGTTCTTC
size: NA; J: TRBJ2-2; V: TRBV24-1; D: NA; CDR3: CATRGESNTGELFF; DNA: TGTGCCACCAGAGGAGAATCGAACACCGGGGAGCTGTTTTTT
size: NA; J: TRBJ2-1; V: TRBV10-3; D: NA; CDR3: CATSGAVGNEQFF; DNA: TGTGCCACGTCCGGCGCGGTGGGTAATGAGCAGTTCTTC
size: few; J: TRBJ1-1; V: TRBV6-5; D: NA; CDR3: CASSYSREARNTEAFF; DNA: TGTGCCAGCAGTTACTCGAGGGAGGCCCGGAACACTGAAGCTTTCTTT
size: NA; J: TRBJ2-7; V: TRBV5-8; D: NA; CDR3: CASSSYYEQYF; DNA: TGTGCCAGCAGCTCCTACTACGAGCAGTACTTC
size: NA; J: TRBJ2-3; V: TRBV12-2; D: NA; CDR3: CASRLGRLAGAGADTQYF; DNA: TGTGCAAGTCGCCTCGGGAGACTAGCGGGAGCTGGCGCAGATACGCAGTATTTT
size: NA; J: TRBJ2-5; V: TRBV11-2; D: TRBD2; CDR3: CASSSTSGRGPQETQYF; DNA: TGTGCCAGCAGCTCCACTAGCGGGAGAGGTCCCCAAGAGACCCAGTACTTC